This T cell receptor beta chain is from a study of radiotherapy plus CTLA-4 blockade in lung cancer. Repertoires were generated with immunoSEQ multiplex PCR, while TCRdb's copy carries only in-frame clones and drops some. The data hold 35,000 to 55,000 clones, with roughly four fifths observed a single time. The J segment lost 3 bases and the V segment lost 0 bases, leaving 17 bases of the junction unmatched. Germline loops: CDR1 SGHRS, CDR2 YFSETQ. The CDR3 sequence is 20 residues long. The J gene is TRBJ1-5, the V gene TRBV5-1; 8 nucleotides line up with TRBD1. This TCR derives from a human donor with non-small cell lung cancer whose response to radiotherapy plus ipilimumab could not be evaluated. Here the sequenced sample was peripheral blood, taken from a patient treated with radiotherapy plus ipilimumab. DNA for the CDR3: TGCGCCAGCAGCTTGGCCACTAGGGGGCAGGGGGCCTTGGACAATCAGCCCCAGCATTTT. This translates into CASSLATRGQGALDNQPQHF.